A single sample is the source of the 30 T cell receptor beta chains below, sequenced in a study of OX40 agonist ivuxolimab in advanced cancers. Measured with immunoSEQ multiplex PCR; TCRdb has only the in-frame clones, and not every one. The table has around 72,000 clones, around 81% seen once. Sequenced here: CD4+ or CD8+ T cells sorted from blood, sampled in a trial of the OX40 agonist ivuxolimab. Source of these receptors: an adult with an advanced solid tumor such as melanoma, head and neck, liver or kidney cancer.

This clone was recorded a few times. The V call is TRBV6-5, the J call TRBJ1-2; 11 bases line up with TRBD1. The germline CDR1 and CDR2 sequences are MNHEY and SVGAGI. Losses at the gene ends were 2 bases for V and 5 bases for J; bases not matched to a gene: 7. The CDR3 has 16 residues. CDR3 loop: CASSYARTGGGYGYTF. In DNA form, the CDR3 reads TGTGCCAGCAGTTACGCCCGGACAGGGGGCGGTTATGGCTACACCTTC.

This clone was counted between two and nine times. Other DNA sequences of this sample code for an identical CDR3. V gene TRBV5-1 combines with J gene TRBJ2-3; D not resolved. The CDR3 sequence is 15 residues long. Germline V gene data show CDR1 as SGHRS and CDR2 as YFSETQ. V lost 0 bases and J lost 4, with 12 bases in between. CDR3 nucleotides: TGCGCCAGCAGCTTGGACCCCCGTGGGGCAGATACGCAGTATTTT. Amino acids: CASSLDPRGADTQYF.

This clone was seen a single time. The chain is built from TRBV5-1 and TRBJ2-5; no definite D call. Near its end, the DNA agrees better with TRBJ2-7, so the J call may be wrong. The CDR3 runs 17 residues. The germline V gene encodes CDR1 SGHRS and CDR2 YFSETQ. The chain's CDR3 is CASSLVPSDASSYEQYF. The CDR3 DNA sequence: TGCGCCAGCAGCTTGGTACCCTCGGACGCGAGCTCCTACGAGCAGTACTTC.

This chain links TRBV30 with TRBJ2-2; D is undetermined. CDR3 length equals 11 residues. Germline-derived CDR1 and CDR2 are GTSNPN and SVGIG (reference sequence). V gave up 4 bases and J gave up 6 bases, with 6 bases separating them. The CDR3 sequence is CAWTRAGELFF. The CDR3 DNA sequence: TGTGCCTGGACCCGAGCCGGGGAGCTGTTTTTT.

CDR3 amino acids: CAWSGGSGGFTDTQYF. The CDR3 DNA reads TGTGCCTGGAGTGGCGGGAGCGGGGGGTTCACAGATACGCAGTATTTT. This chain connects TRBV30 to TRBJ2-3, with TRBD2 matching over 9 bases. CDR3 length: 16 amino acids. Unmatched junction bases numbered 7, after V lost 1 base and J lost 2 bases. Germline loops: CDR1 GTSNPN, CDR2 SVGIG (reference sequence).

V gene TRBV30 combines with J gene TRBJ2-5; tentatively, D is TRBD1 or TRBD2 (6 bases each). The CDR3 extends over 12 amino acids. V was trimmed by 4 bases and J by 2 bases, leaving 8 bases between them. Germline CDR1 reads GTSNPN; CDR2 reads SVGIG (reference sequence). For the CDR3, the DNA is TGTGCCTGGAAGGGGGGACAAGAGACCCAGTACTTC. It specifies CAWKGGQETQYF. Based on the CDR3 plus reference TRBV30 and TRBJ2-5, the full variable domain is SQTIHQWPATLVQPVGSPLSLECTVEGTSNPNLYWYRQAAGRGLQLLFYSVGIGQISSEVPQNLSASRPQDRQFILSSKKLLLSDSGFYLCAWKGGQETQYFGPGTRLLVL.

The V call is TRBV9, the J call TRBJ1-1; tentatively, D is TRBD1 (6 bases). The CDR3 extends over 15 amino acids. Deletions cut 0 bases from V and 3 bases from J, with 12 bases between. Germline CDR1 is SGDLS and CDR2 is YYNGEE. The CDR3: CASSVAAGEDTEAFF. The CDR3 DNA is TGTGCCAGCAGCGTAGCTGCAGGGGAGGACACTGAAGCTTTCTTT.

The chain employs TRBV7-2 and TRBJ2-3; 12 bases fit TRBD2. The CDR3 length is 16 residues. With V trimmed by 5 bases and J by 2 bases, 5 bases remained unmatched. Germline loops: CDR1 SGHTA, CDR2 FQGNSA. CDR3 protein: CASSVRLAGDTDTQYF. The CDR3, as DNA: TGTGCCAGCAGCGTACGACTAGCGGGAGACACAGATACGCAGTATTTT.

V is TRBV5-4 and J is TRBJ2-5; 9 nucleotides match TRBD1. Germline CDR1 SGHNT, CDR2 YYREEE (reference sequence). Trimming cost V 9 bases and J 4 bases; bases outside gene matches: 7. The CDR3 runs to 13 residues. CDR3 loop: CATRDRVGETQYF. CDR3 sequence (DNA): TGTGCCACCCGGGACAGGGTGGGAGAGACCCAGTACTTC.

The rearrangement links TRBV6-1 to TRBJ2-3; TRBD2 aligns across 11 bases. Germline V lookup: CDR1 MNHNS, CDR2 SASEGT. The CDR3 loop spans 18 amino acids. V was pared by 4 bases and J by 2 bases, with 11 bases of the junction left unmatched. CDR3 sequence: CASSVMLAGGGDTDTQYF. The CDR3 nucleotides read TGTGCCAGCAGTGTAATGCTAGCGGGGGGTGGAGACACAGATACGCAGTATTTT.

This chain links TRBV5-1 with TRBJ2-7, with 7 bases matching TRBD2. The CDR3 runs to 14 residues. The V gene's germline CDR1 is SGHRS and CDR2 YFSETQ. V was clipped by 0 bases and J by 6 bases; unmatched bases: 6. In nucleotides, the CDR3 is TGCGCCAGCAGCTTGGACGGGGGGACGGTCGAGCAGTACTTC. It yields the protein CASSLDGGTVEQYF.

The chain joins TRBV5-1 to TRBJ1-2; tentative D call: TRBD1 (5 bases). V dropped 5 bases and J dropped 6 bases, with 14 bases sitting between them. Germline V gene data show CDR1 as SGHRS and CDR2 as YFSETQ. This CDR3 has 13 residues. The CDR3 bases are TGCGCCAGCAGACCTGATGGGGCAGATGGCTACACCTTC. Translating gives CASRPDGADGYTF.

The chain has TRBV21-1 and TRBJ2-7; the D call TRBD2 from the table was never checked on the DNA. TRBV21-1 corresponds to a pseudogene. This CDR3 spans 15 amino acids. The CDR3 region is CASTLPRAHSYEQYF. The CDR3 nucleotides are TGTGCCAGCACCCTCCCCCGCGCTCACTCCTACGAGCAGTACTTC.

This chain joins TRBV28 and TRBJ2-7, with 9 bases identical to TRBD2. V was clipped by 8 bases and J by 4 bases; unmatched bases: 9. Germline values: CDR1 MDHEN, CDR2 SYDVKM. This CDR3 comprises 14 residues. The CDR3 DNA is TGTGCCAGCTCCAGCGGGGGGTCCAGATACGAGCAGTACGTC. Translation gives CASSSGGSRYEQYV.

This chain joins TRBV28 and TRBJ1-1; D call uncertain. CDR1 is MDHEN, CDR2 SYDVKM, per germline. The CDR3 has 13 residues. The V end lost 5 bases, the J end lost 1 base, and 8 bases lay between the germline ends. CDR3 residues: CASSPAGNTEAFF. The CDR3 DNA is TGTGCCAGCAGTCCCGCGGGGAACACTGAAGCTTTCTTT.

The genes are TRBV5-6 and TRBJ2-3; possible D gene TRBD2, 7 bases. In germline, CDR1 is SGHDT, CDR2 YYEEEE. The V end was cut by 2 bases, the J end by 4 bases, with 20 bases between. The CDR3 spans 17 residues. The CDR3 spells CASSFLGGGPGADTQYF. CDR3 coding DNA: TGTGCCAGCAGCTTCCTCGGCGGGGGCCCGGGTGCAGATACGCAGTATTTT.

V usage is TRBV5-1 and J usage is TRBJ2-7, with D possibly being TRBD1 or TRBD2 (5 bases each). The CDR3 has 15 amino acids. Trimming left V 0 bases short and J 0 bases short, with 10 bases between. CDR1 is SGHRS and CDR2 is YFSETQ in the germline V gene. The DNA for the CDR3 is TGCGCCAGCAGCTTGGGTTGGGGGACCTCCTACGAGCAGTACGTC. This sequence encodes CASSLGWGTSYEQYV.

This clone was recorded only once. The CDR3 nucleotides are TGTGCCAGCAGCTTGGACGGACTGAACACTGAAGCTTTCTTT. It is translated as CASSLDGLNTEAFF. The V gene is TRBV5-4, the J gene TRBJ1-1; D remains unclear. This CDR3 spans 14 amino acids. With 0 bases removed from V and 0 bases from J, the gap between germline ends came to 6 bases. The germline CDR1 and CDR2 sequences are SGHNT and YYREEE (reference sequence).

The chain joins TRBV5-4 to TRBJ1-4, with a tentative D call TRBD1 (5 bases). The CDR3 extends over 16 amino acids. The ends were cut back, 1 base at V and 5 bases at J, with 15 bases in the middle. Germline CDR1 reads SGHNT; CDR2 reads YYREEE (reference sequence). CDR3 region: CASSLMGGDLNEKLFF. The CDR3 bases are TGTGCCAGCAGCTTGATGGGGGGGGACCTAAATGAAAAACTGTTTTTT.

This rearrangement joins TRBV2 to TRBJ2-7; 7 bases agree with TRBD2. Trimming took 5 bases from V and 10 from J; bases not matched to a gene: 8. The CDR3 extends over 12 amino acids. CDR1 is SNHLY, CDR2 FYNNEI, per germline. The CDR3 spells CASSPTGGGQYV. DNA of the CDR3: TGTGCCAGCAGTCCTACTGGGGGGGGACAGTACGTC.

The chain couples TRBV10-1 to TRBJ2-3, with TRBD1 as a possible D gene (6 bases). Trimming removed 5 bases from V and 5 bases from J, with 8 bases in between. Per germline, CDR1 WNHNN and CDR2 SYGVQD (reference sequence). CDR3 length equals 12 residues. CDR3 sequence reads: CASSLQGDTQYF. The CDR3 DNA sequence: TGCGCCAGCAGTCTACAGGGAGATACGCAGTATTTT.

The chain recombines TRBV30 with TRBJ2-2; TRBD2 matches at 7 bases. This CDR3 has 12 residues. In germline, CDR1 is GTSNPN, CDR2 SVGIG (reference sequence). Losses at the gene ends were 3 bases for V and 6 bases for J; bases not matched to a gene: 1. CDR3 residues: CAWRGRAGELFF. Here the CDR3 DNA reads TGTGCCTGGAGAGGGAGGGCCGGGGAGCTGTTTTTT.

This chain links TRBV6-5 with TRBJ1-6; 7 nucleotides line up with TRBD1. The germline CDR1 and CDR2 sequences are MNHEY and SVGAGI. V was pared by 0 bases and J by 8 bases, with 7 bases of the junction left unmatched. CDR3 length equals 16 residues. The CDR3 loop is CASSYSKTGKYSPLHF. Here the CDR3 DNA reads TGTGCCAGCAGTTACTCGAAGACAGGGAAGTATTCACCCCTCCACTTT.

The chain recombines TRBV5-1 with TRBJ1-3; a possible D gene is TRBD1 (5 bases). Trimming took 5 bases from V and 0 from J, leaving 15 bases between them. Germline V gene lookup returns CDR1 SGHRS and CDR2 YFSETQ. CDR3 length: 16 residues. CDR3 amino acids: CASRPGTLDSGNTIYF. In nucleotides, the CDR3 is TGCGCCAGCAGGCCCGGGACCTTAGACTCTGGAAACACCATATATTTT.

This clone occurred a few times. The gene calls are TRBV21-1 and TRBJ2-7; the table calls TRBD1, which could not be checked here. TRBV21-1 is a listed pseudogene. This CDR3 has 19 residues. The CDR3, as DNA: TGTGCCAGCAGCAATGGACCCAGAAACCGGGACAGGGGACTTCGGGAGCAGTACGTC. Encoded protein: CASSNGPRNRDRGLREQYV.

V is TRBV19 and J is TRBJ2-3, with D possibly matching TRBD1 (5 bases). This CDR3 contains 14 residues. Germline V gene data show CDR1 as LNHDA and CDR2 as SQIVND (reference sequence). Trimming cost V 4 bases and J 4 bases, with 12 bases left between them. CDR3 in amino acids: CASSKQGQSDTQYF. The CDR3 nucleotides read TGTGCCAGTAGTAAGCAGGGTCAGTCAGATACGCAGTATTTT.

The chain recombines TRBV5-4 with TRBJ2-5, with D hard to call. Germline-derived CDR1 and CDR2 are SGHNT and YYREEE (reference sequence). V gave up 1 base and J gave up 1 base, with 14 bases separating them. The CDR3 extends over 16 amino acids. In DNA form, the CDR3 reads TGTGCCAGCAGCTTGCCTCATGCAGGCAGCCAAGAGACCCAGTACTTC. It codes for CASSLPHAGSQETQYF.

V and J are TRBV5-1 and TRBJ1-2; TRBD1 might be the D (5 bases). The V and J ends lost 1 base and 1 base respectively, with 11 bases between them. Germline V gives CDR1 SGHRS, CDR2 YFSETQ. This CDR3 contains 15 residues. For the CDR3, the DNA is TGCGCCAGCAGCTTGTCACCGGGACTTAACTATGGCTACACCTTC. Translated: CASSLSPGLNYGYTF.

V is TRBV7-8 and J is TRBJ1-4, with no clear D. The V end was cut by 5 bases, the J end by 1 base, with 11 bases between. This CDR3 contains 15 residues. CDR1 and CDR2 (germline): SGHVS, FQNEAQ. CDR3 region: CASSRLHQTNEKLFF. In DNA form, the CDR3 reads TGTGCCAGCAGCCGCTTACATCAAACTAATGAAAAACTGTTTTTT.

This sequence joins TRBV19 and TRBJ1-4, with D hard to call. The V gene's germline CDR1 is LNHDA and CDR2 SQIVND (reference sequence). The V end was cut by 5 bases, the J end by 3 bases, with 13 bases between. This CDR3 is 15 amino acids long. The CDR3 is CASSSGFGANEKLFF. DNA of the CDR3: TGTGCCAGTAGTTCCGGTTTCGGGGCTAATGAAAAACTGTTTTTT.